The rows below give T cell receptor beta chains drawn from one sample of a study of T cell responses to AZD1222 COVID-19 vaccine. Generated by immunoSEQ multiplex PCR, the TCRdb table keeps only in-frame clones and is missing some. In the table there are under 80,000 clones, approximately 85% of which are singletons. This specimen was peripheral blood, taken 28 days after the second AZD1222 dose. The receptors were sampled from an adult who received the AZD1222 COVID-19 vaccine. Each CDR3 is given with its conserved first and last residue. Each record gives: V gene, J gene, clone size, D gene, CDR3 protein, CDR3 DNA. D genes are given only for firm matches. Where a row states a size, it is once, few, many or the class of an expanded clone; other rows omit it.

TRBV7-3,TRBJ2-1,-,TRBD2,CASSSSGTSGRRDEQFF,TGTGCCAGCAGCTCTTCCGGGACTAGCGGGAGGAGGGATGAGCAGTTCTTC
TRBV27,TRBJ2-7,-,-,CASRPGPGGYEQYF,TGTGCCAGCAGACCCGGGCCAGGTGGCTACGAGCAGTACTTC
TRBV6-5,TRBJ1-2,-,-,CASRTAGNYGYTF,TGTGCCAGTCGTACCGCAGGGAACTATGGCTACACCTTC
TRBV10-3,TRBJ1-5,-,-,CAISEGRGNQPQHF,TGTGCCATCAGTGAGGGAAGGGGCAATCAGCCCCAGCATTTT
TRBV10-3,TRBJ1-2,-,-,CAISEPGYMSDTF,TGTGCCATCAGTGAACCTGGGTATATGAGCGACACCTTC
TRBV6-1,TRBJ2-5,-,-,CASSEFGGRRETQYF,TGTGCCAGCAGTGAGTTCGGGGGACGGCGAGAGACCCAGTACTTC
TRBV27,TRBJ2-2,-,-,CASSFGTDANTGELFF,TGTGCCAGCAGTTTTGGGACTGACGCGAACACCGGGGAGCTGTTTTTT
TRBV2,TRBJ2-1,-,-,CASSIATSSYNEQFF,TGTGCCAGCAGTATAGCGACGAGCTCCTACAATGAGCAGTTCTTC
TRBV19,TRBJ1-2,-,-,CASRLIGGVVGYTF,TGTGCCAGCCGCCTTATAGGAGGGGTGGTTGGCTACACCTTC
TRBV6-5,TRBJ1-5,-,-,CASSSRSNQPQHF,TGTGCCAGCAGTTCCCGCTCCAATCAGCCCCAGCATTTT
TRBV7-9,TRBJ2-1,-,-,CASSLAVQSYNEQFF,TGTGCCAGCAGCTTAGCGGTTCAATCCTACAATGAGCAGTTCTTC
TRBV7-9,TRBJ2-7,-,-,CASSPRLVAEQYF,TGTGCCAGCAGCCCAAGACTAGTTGCCGAGCAGTACTTC
TRBV6-5,TRBJ1-5,-,-,CASSYSINRPNQPQHF,TGTGCCAGCAGTTACTCGATTAACCGGCCCAATCAGCCCCAGCATTTT
TRBV13,TRBJ2-7,-,-,CASSLAGRAYEQYF,TGTGCCAGCAGCTTGGCGGGGAGAGCCTACGAGCAGTACTTC
TRBV7-9,TRBJ1-4,-,-,CASSPRGATNEKLFF,TGTGCCAGCAGCCCTAGGGGGGCAACTAATGAAAAACTGTTTTTT
TRBV9,TRBJ2-7,few,-,CASSVGGSRSSYEQYF,TGTGCCAGCAGCGTAGGGGGGAGCAGGAGTTCCTACGAGCAGTACTTC
TRBV4-2,TRBJ1-4,few,-,CASSQGDNEKLFF,TGTGCCAGCAGCCAAGGGGATAATGAAAAACTGTTTTTT
TRBV18,TRBJ2-3,-,TRBD2,CASSPWHRLAGVSGTQYF,TGTGCCAGCTCACCTTGGCACCGACTAGCGGGGGTCTCGGGTACGCAGTATTTT
TRBV6-2/TRBV6-3,TRBJ1-2,-,-,CASSSPFRGARGYTF,TGTGCCAGCAGTTCCCCCTTTAGGGGGGCAAGAGGCTACACCTTC
TRBV5-1,TRBJ1-2,-,-,CASSLEGANYGYTF,TGCGCCAGCAGCTTGGAGGGAGCTAACTATGGCTACACCTTC
TRBV5-6,TRBJ1-5,-,-,CASSLVGRQEPQHF,TGTGCCAGCAGCTTGGTGGGCCGTCAAGAGCCCCAGCATTTT
TRBV6-2/TRBV6-3,TRBJ2-1,-,TRBD2,CASSYGGLAGVGRNEQFF,TGTGCCAGCAGTTACGGGGGACTAGCGGGAGTCGGCCGCAATGAGCAGTTCTTC
TRBV30,TRBJ2-7,-,TRBD2,CAWKGSGKSYEQYF,TGTGCCTGGAAGGGTAGCGGGAAATCCTACGAGCAGTACTTC
TRBV5-6,TRBJ1-1,-,TRBD1,CASSPVGSGQGASAFF,TGTGCCAGCAGCCCTGTGGGCTCCGGACAGGGGGCTTCAGCTTTCTTT
TRBV5-8,TRBJ1-6,few,-,CASSLASLHF,TGTGCCAGCAGCTTGGCATCCCTCCACTTT
TRBV5-1,TRBJ1-6,-,-,CASSWDKSPLHF,TGCGCCAGCAGCTGGGACAAGTCACCCCTCCACTTT
TRBV28,TRBJ1-2,-,-,CASHYAGLYYGYTF,TGTGCCAGCCACTACGCCGGGCTCTACTATGGCTACACCTTC
TRBV3-1/TRBV3-2,TRBJ1-5,few,TRBD1,CASSQEILAFNGQGTDQPQHF,TGTGCCAGCAGCCAAGAGATACTAGCCTTTAATGGACAGGGAACGGATCAGCCCCAGCATTTT
TRBV29-1,TRBJ1-1,-,-,CSEISGAEAFF,TGCAGCGAAATTTCAGGCGCTGAAGCTTTCTTT
TRBV11-2,TRBJ2-7,-,TRBD1,CASSHGTERSYEQYF,TGTGCCAGCAGCCATGGGACAGAAAGGTCCTACGAGCAGTACTTC
TRBV3-1/TRBV3-2,TRBJ2-7,once,-,CASSHLTDPSYEQYF,TGTGCCAGCAGCCACTTAACAGACCCTTCCTACGAGCAGTACTTC
TRBV7-9,TRBJ2-1,-,-,CASSRRRGAGNEQFF,TGTGCCAGCAGCCGCCGCAGGGGCGCGGGGAATGAGCAGTTCTTC
TRBV19,TRBJ2-6,-,TRBD1,CASSMGTGYAGANVLTF,TGTGCCAGTAGTATGGGGACAGGCTACGCTGGGGCCAACGTCCTGACTTTC
TRBV5-1,TRBJ1-1,-,-,CASSLGLSGDTEAFF,TGCGCCAGCAGCTTGGGCTTAAGCGGGGACACTGAAGCTTTCTTT
TRBV11-2,TRBJ1-3,few,-,CASSLNSHSGNTIYF,TGTGCCAGCAGCTTAAACAGCCACTCTGGAAACACCATATATTTT
TRBV5-4,TRBJ1-4,-,-,CASSLAGAANEKLFF,TGTGCCAGCAGCTTAGCCGGCGCAGCAAATGAAAAACTGTTTTTT
TRBV9,TRBJ1-5,-,TRBD1,CASSTRDRGRGQPQHF,TGTGCCAGCAGCACTCGGGACAGGGGAAGAGGGCAGCCCCAGCATTTT
TRBV14,TRBJ1-1,-,-,CASSAGLEAFF,TGTGCCAGCAGCGCTGGACTTGAAGCTTTCTTT
TRBV7-8,TRBJ1-6,few,TRBD1,CASSPDRFMTPLHF,TGTGCCAGCAGCCCGGACAGGTTTATGACACCCCTCCACTTT
TRBV2,TRBJ2-1,medium-sized,-,CASSEGGAQFF,TGTGCCAGCAGTGAGGGAGGAGCTCAGTTCTTC
TRBV18,TRBJ2-3,-,-,CASSPLSGGTDTQYF,TGTGCCAGCTCACCGCTTTCCGGGGGCACAGATACGCAGTATTTT
TRBV19,TRBJ2-7,-,TRBD2,CASSPLTSGFAFYEQYF,TGTGCCAGTAGTCCTCTGACTAGCGGGTTCGCCTTCTACGAGCAGTACTTC
TRBV11-2,TRBJ2-7,-,TRBD1,CASSLGDSRYEQYF,TGTGCCAGCAGCTTAGGGGACAGCCGCTACGAGCAGTACTTC
TRBV3-1/TRBV3-2,TRBJ2-2,once,-,CASSQDVGTGELFF,TGTGCCAGCAGCCAAGATGTAGGGACCGGGGAGCTGTTTTTT
TRBV5-5,TRBJ2-1,-,-,CASSWEPYNEQFF,TGTGCCAGCAGCTGGGAACCTTACAATGAGCAGTTCTTC
TRBV6-1,TRBJ2-7,-,-,CASSELVTGTEEVQYF,TGTGCCAGCAGTGAACTGGTGACCGGGACGGAGGAAGTGCAGTACTTC
TRBV10-3,TRBJ1-2,-,-,CAISDGPLFGYTF,TGTGCCATCAGTGACGGACCGTTATTTGGCTACACCTTC
TRBV27,TRBJ2-6,-,TRBD2,CASSSTGLAGASGANVLTF,TGTGCCAGCAGTTCGACGGGACTAGCGGGAGCCTCTGGGGCCAACGTCCTGACTTTC
TRBV25-1,TRBJ2-7,-,-,CASRSSLSSPYEQYF,TGTGCCAGCAGGTCCTCCCTTTCATCCCCTTACGAGCAGTACTTC
TRBV5-1,TRBJ1-6,few,-,CASSGGGVRNSPLHF,TGCGCCAGCAGCGGAGGTGGGGTTAGGAATTCACCCCTCCACTTT
TRBV5-1,TRBJ2-7,-,-,CASSISVSSYEQYF,TGCGCCAGCAGCATTAGCGTCAGCTCCTACGAGCAGTACTTC
TRBV7-6,TRBJ2-5,-,TRBD2,CASSFSGSLQETQYF,TGTGCCAGCAGCTTTAGCGGGAGCCTCCAAGAGACCCAGTACTTC
TRBV5-1,TRBJ1-1,-,-,CASSLGENTEAFF,TGCGCCAGCAGCTTGGGAGAGAACACTGAAGCTTTCTTT